The TCR beta chain described here comes from a study of blood T cell repertoires in COVID-19. Study-wide background: COVID-19 samples, acute and convalescent, were from the United States, Italy and Spain. Sources were T cells, B-cell-depleted T cells, or PBMCs; the material itself was cDNA or gDNA.

This CDR3 contains 13 residues. Germline CDR1 and CDR2: SGHTA and FQGNSA. The V gene lost 8 bases and the J gene lost 3 bases, with 13 bases spanning the gap. Study processing details: Amplification of reference gene primers provided the estimated nucleated cell counts. Repertoires were generated with immunoSEQ multiplex PCR, while TCRdb's copy carries only in-frame clones and drops some. The DNA gave D and trimming, while V, J and clone size come from that table. The sample lists 130,000 to 150,000 clones; 80% to 90% were seen once. Specimen: peripheral blood. This chain uses TRBV7-2 with TRBJ1-1; tentatively, D is TRBD1 (5 bases). The sequence was collected from a woman aged 45 to 65 with active or convalescent COVID-19. CDR3 coding DNA: TGTGCCAGCCAGGAGGGGCAGTACACTGAAGCTTTCTTT. This encodes CASQEGQYTEAFF.